The rows below give T cell receptor beta chains drawn from one sample of a study of OX40 agonist ivuxolimab in advanced cancers. TCRdb's copy holds only in-frame clones and misses some; the assay was immunoSEQ multiplex PCR. Among tens of thousands of clones listed, roughly 88% were seen once. Sequencing used CD4+ or CD8+ T cells sorted from blood, obtained in a trial of the OX40 agonist ivuxolimab. These receptors all stem from an adult with an advanced solid tumor such as melanoma, head and neck, liver or kidney cancer. Both conserved end residues are part of each CDR3. D genes are given only for firm matches. Not all rows give a size; the values are once, few, many and, for expanded clones, a class.

j_call v_call cdr3_length clone_size d_call cdr3_nt cdr3_aa
TRBJ1-2 TRBV12-5 15 . . TGTGCTAGTGGTTTGGTACAGGACAGAAACTATGGCTACACCTTC CASGLVQDRNYGYTF
TRBJ2-7 TRBV5-1 14 . TRBD1 TGCGCCAGCAGCCGAGGACAGGCTACGTACGAGCAGTACTTC CASSRGQATYEQYF
TRBJ2-5 TRBV28 13 . TRBD2 TGTGCCAGCTCCTCGGGAGGCCAAGAGACCCAGTACTTC CASSSGGQETQYF
TRBJ2-5 TRBV30 16 . TRBD1 TGTGCCTGGAGTGTACTTGACAGGGGCTGGGAGGAGACCCAGTACTTC CAWSVLDRGWEETQYF
TRBJ1-1 TRBV5-8 12 . . TGTGCCAGCAGCTTGGCCCGAATTGAAGCTTTCTTT CASSLARIEAFF
TRBJ2-3 TRBV4-3 13 once TRBD1 TGCGCCAGCAGCCGGGACAGTAAAGGTACGCAGTATTTT CASSRDSKGTQYF
TRBJ1-4 TRBV30 13 . . TGTGCCTGGAGTTTTCCCCCCCCCGCGGAACTGTTTTTT CAWSFPPPAELFF
TRBJ1-2 TRBV29-1 13 . . TGCAGCGTTGAAGACACAGTGAGGCATGGCTACACCTTC CSVEDTVRHGYTF
TRBJ2-3 TRBV4-1 13 . . TGCGCCAGCAGCCCGGAGTATACAGATACGCAGTATTTT CASSPEYTDTQYF
TRBJ2-5 TRBV10-3 14 . . TGTGCCATCAGTGAGTCACTAGAATCGGAGACCCAGTACTTC CAISESLESETQYF
TRBJ1-2 TRBV5-6 13 once . TGTGCCAGCAGCATCCGGGCCCAGGGAGGCTACACCTTC CASSIRAQGGYTF
TRBJ1-1 TRBV10-3 13 . TRBD1 TGTGCCATCAGTGGACAGGGGTACACTGAAGCTTTCTTT CAISGQGYTEAFF
TRBJ2-1 TRBV11-1 18 . TRBD2 TGTGCCAGCAGCACCCCTTCGACTAGCGGGGGATCCTACAATGAGCAGTTCTTC CASSTPSTSGGSYNEQFF
TRBJ2-1 TRBV18 16 . TRBD2 TGTGCCAGCTCACCACCGGTAGCGGGGGGACCCAATGAGCAGTTCTTC CASSPPVAGGPNEQFF
TRBJ2-7 TRBV7-3 14 . . TGTGCCATCTTGGGGCATTGGAGCTCCTACGAGCAGTACTTC CAILGHWSSYEQYF
TRBJ2-1 TRBV9 16 . TRBD2 TGTGCCAGCAGCGCCCCCGGGACTAGCGGGAATAATGAGCAGTTCTTC CASSAPGTSGNNEQFF
TRBJ2-6 TRBV28 16 . . TGTGCCAGCAGTTTTATGACCGCGTCTGGGGCCAACGTCCTGACTTTC CASSFMTASGANVLTF
TRBJ1-5 TRBV2 15 few . TGTGCCAGCAGTGTGGGGCAGCTGAGCAATCAGCCCCAGCATTTT CASSVGQLSNQPQHF
TRBJ2-7 TRBV5-1 15 . . TGCGCCAGCAGCTTGGCGGTGGGACGTGACTACGAGCAGTACTTC CASSLAVGRDYEQYF
TRBJ1-6 TRBV19 15 few TRBD1 TGTGCCAGTAGTCGGACAGGGATCGATAATTCACCCCTCCACTTT CASSRTGIDNSPLHF
TRBJ2-5 TRBV5-1 16 . . TGCGCCAGCAGCTCGACCGGGTCGAGTGGTAGGGAGACCCAGTACTTC CASSSTGSSGRETQYF
TRBJ1-4 TRBV9 15 . . TGTGCCAGCAGCGTAGAAGGGGGTGCCTATGAAAAACTGTTTTTT CASSVEGGAYEKLFF
TRBJ1-1 TRBV14 14 . . TGTGCCAGCAGCCAAGCCGTGGGGGGCACTGAAGCTTTCTTT CASSQAVGGTEAFF
TRBJ1-2 TRBV27 12 few . TGTGCCAGCAGAGAGGGAGCGTGGGGCTACACCTTC CASREGAWGYTF
TRBJ2-6 TRBV7-9 19 . TRBD2 TGTGCCAGCAGCCCGACCGGGGGGGTCCGTTCCTCTGGGGCCAACGTCCTGACTTTC CASSPTGGVRSSGANVLTF
TRBJ1-6 TRBV28 15 . . TGTGCCAGCACCACGGATGGGGGGTATAATTCACCCCTCCACTTT CASTTDGGYNSPLHF
TRBJ1-1 TRBV4-1 13 . . TGCGCCAGCAGCCAAGCAGGGAACACTGAAGCTTTCTTT CASSQAGNTEAFF
TRBJ1-6 TRBV28 13 . . TGTGCCAGTAAGGGGAGTTATCATTCACCCCTCCACTTT CASKGSYHSPLHF
TRBJ2-5 TRBV6-5 12 . . TGTGCCAGCAGTTACTCAGGAGAGACCCAGTACTTC CASSYSGETQYF
TRBJ2-7 TRBV4-3 14 once . TGCGCCAGCAGCCTGCGAGGAGCTAACTACGAGCAGTACTTC CASSLRGANYEQYF
TRBJ1-2 TRBV25-1 17 . . TGTGCCAGCAGTCCGAGGCGGGGCCCATCCTCTAACTATGGCTACACCTTC CASSPRRGPSSNYGYTF
TRBJ2-1 TRBV20-1 11 . . TGCAGTAAGTTAAGGGATCTTGAGCAGTTCTTC CSKLRDLEQFF
TRBJ2-7 TRBV18 16 . . TGTGCCAGCTCACCAGTTAGCCCTGGAGGGTCCTACGAGCAGTACTTC CASSPVSPGGSYEQYF
TRBJ1-1 TRBV5-4 14 . TRBD1 TGTGCCAGCAGCAGCCGGGACAGGAACACTGAAGCTTTCTTT CASSSRDRNTEAFF
TRBJ2-2 TRBV9 16 . . TGTGCCAGCAGCCCCCGCCCCTCGGACGTCCCCGGGGAGCTGTTTTTT CASSPRPSDVPGELFF
TRBJ2-1 TRBV7-9 14 . TRBD2 TGTGCCAGCCCCCGGGGGGGAGAATACAATGAGCAGTTCTTC CASPRGGEYNEQFF
TRBJ1-2 TRBV29-1 12 once . TGCAGCGTTGGTCTGGGGAACTATGGCTACACCTTC CSVGLGNYGYTF
TRBJ2-5 TRBV5-4 13 once . TGTGCCAGCAGCCCCGGGGGAAGGGAGACCCAGTACTTC CASSPGGRETQYF
TRBJ2-1 TRBV18 15 . . TGTGCCAGCTCACCTGACAGCCCAGGCTACAATGAGCAGTTCTTC CASSPDSPGYNEQFF
TRBJ2-3 TRBV27 16 . TRBD1 TGTGCCAGCAGTTTATCGGGCAGGGGGCGCACAGATACGCAGTATTTT CASSLSGRGRTDTQYF
TRBJ2-7 TRBV11-3 13 . . TGTGCCAGCAGCTGGCAAGGAGGCAACGAGCAGTACTTC CASSWQGGNEQYF
TRBJ2-7 TRBV5-5 15 . . TGTGCCAGCAGCTTGGATCTAGGGAGCTCCTACGAGCAGTACTTC CASSLDLGSSYEQYF
TRBJ1-6 TRBV11-2 14 few . TGTGCCACCCGTAAGGAACGGATTAATTCACCCCTCCACTTT CATRKERINSPLHF
TRBJ1-5 TRBV7-2 14 . . TGTGCCAGCAGCTTAGGTCAGATAAATCAGCCCCAGCATTTT CASSLGQINQPQHF
TRBJ1-4 TRBV9 15 . TRBD1 TGTGCCAGCAGCGTAGGGAACAGGGGGAGGGAAAAACTGTTTTTT CASSVGNRGREKLFF
TRBJ2-6 TRBV28 13 . . TGTGCCAGCAGTTTATCTGGGGCCAACGTCCTGACTTTC CASSLSGANVLTF
TRBJ2-2 TRBV7-2 15 . TRBD2 TGTGCCAGCAGCTTTCATCTAGCGGTGACCGGGGAGCTGTTTTTT CASSFHLAVTGELFF
TRBJ2-2 TRBV11-2 16 . TRBD1 TGTGCCAGCATGCCACTGACAGGGGCTAACACCGGGGAGCTGTTTTTT CASMPLTGANTGELFF
TRBJ2-7 TRBV19 13 . TRBD2 TGTGCCAGTAGTAGGGGACTACTCTACGAGCAGTACTTC CASSRGLLYEQYF
TRBJ1-2 TRBV28 16 . . TGTGCCAGCAGTTTAACGGGCCAGGGGCAGAGCTATGGCTACACCTTC CASSLTGQGQSYGYTF
TRBJ2-7 TRBV7-9 14 . TRBD1 TGTGCCAGCAGCGTCGGGACAGAACCCTACGAGCAGTACTTC CASSVGTEPYEQYF
TRBJ2-2 TRBV19 14 . . TGTGCCAGTACCGCCGAACATCTTCGGGGGGAGCTGTTTTTT CASTAEHLRGELFF
TRBJ1-5 TRBV19 15 . TRBD1 TGTGCCAGTAGACCCCGAGGACAGGACAATCAGCCCCAGCATTTT CASRPRGQDNQPQHF
TRBJ2-3 TRBV25-1 14 . . TGTGCCAGCAGTGACCCTACAAGCACAGATACGCAGTATTTT CASSDPTSTDTQYF
TRBJ1-2 TRBV29-1 13 . TRBD1 TGCAGCGTTTTCAGGGGGATTAACTATGGCTACACCTTC CSVFRGINYGYTF
TRBJ2-5 TRBV9 13 . . TGTGCCAGCAGCTCCCTTTCAGAAGAGACCCAGTACTTC CASSSLSEETQYF
TRBJ1-2 TRBV5-4 13 . . TGTGCCAGCAGCTTGGCGCAGGGTAAGGGCTACACCTTC CASSLAQGKGYTF
TRBJ2-3 TRBV5-1 15 . . TGCGCCAGCAGCTTGGTTGGGGGGAGCACAGATACGCAGTATTTT CASSLVGGSTDTQYF
TRBJ1-4 TRBV11-2 13 . . TGTGCCAGCAGCTTGCAGGGAAGCGAAAAACTGTTTTTT CASSLQGSEKLFF
TRBJ2-1 TRBV5-8 16 . . TGTGCCAGCAGCTTGGTCGAGACTAGTTCCGGGAATGAGCAGTTCTTC CASSLVETSSGNEQFF